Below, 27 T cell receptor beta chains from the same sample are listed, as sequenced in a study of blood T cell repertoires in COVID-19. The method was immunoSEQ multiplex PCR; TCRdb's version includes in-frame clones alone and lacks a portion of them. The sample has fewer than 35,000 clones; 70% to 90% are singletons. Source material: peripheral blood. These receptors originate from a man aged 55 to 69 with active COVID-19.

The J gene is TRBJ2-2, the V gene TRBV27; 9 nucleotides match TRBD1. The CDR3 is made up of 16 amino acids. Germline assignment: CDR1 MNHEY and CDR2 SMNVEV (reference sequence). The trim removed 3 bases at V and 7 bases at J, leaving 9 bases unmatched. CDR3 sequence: CASSFNGDRAVGELFF. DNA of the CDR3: TGTGCCAGCAGTTTTAACGGGGACAGGGCGGTCGGGGAGCTGTTTTTT.

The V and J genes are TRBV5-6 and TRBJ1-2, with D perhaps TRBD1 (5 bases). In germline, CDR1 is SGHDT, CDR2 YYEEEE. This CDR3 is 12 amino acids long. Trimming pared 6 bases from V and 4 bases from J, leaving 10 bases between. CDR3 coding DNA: TGTGCCAGCACCCAGGGTGGCTATGGCTACACCTTC. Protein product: CASTQGGYGYTF.

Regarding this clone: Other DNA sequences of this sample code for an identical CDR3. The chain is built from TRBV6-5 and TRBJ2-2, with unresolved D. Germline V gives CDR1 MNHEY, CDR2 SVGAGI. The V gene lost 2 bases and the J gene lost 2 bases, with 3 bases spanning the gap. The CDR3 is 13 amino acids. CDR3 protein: CASSYLNTGELFF. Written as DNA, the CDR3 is TGTGCCAGCAGTTACCTCAACACCGGGGAGCTGTTTTTT.

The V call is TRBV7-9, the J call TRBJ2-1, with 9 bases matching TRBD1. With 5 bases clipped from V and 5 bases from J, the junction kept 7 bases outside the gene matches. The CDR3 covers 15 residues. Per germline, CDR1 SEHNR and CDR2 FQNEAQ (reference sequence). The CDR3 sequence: CASSPRTGEDNEQFF. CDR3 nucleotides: TGTGCCAGCAGCCCCCGGACAGGGGAGGACAATGAGCAGTTCTTC.

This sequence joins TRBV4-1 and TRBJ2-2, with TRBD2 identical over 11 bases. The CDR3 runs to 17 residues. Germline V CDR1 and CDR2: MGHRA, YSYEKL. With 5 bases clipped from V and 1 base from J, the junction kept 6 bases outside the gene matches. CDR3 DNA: TGCGCCAGCAGCAAAACCGGGACTAGCGGGAACACCGGGGAGCTGTTTTTT. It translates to CASSKTGTSGNTGELFF.

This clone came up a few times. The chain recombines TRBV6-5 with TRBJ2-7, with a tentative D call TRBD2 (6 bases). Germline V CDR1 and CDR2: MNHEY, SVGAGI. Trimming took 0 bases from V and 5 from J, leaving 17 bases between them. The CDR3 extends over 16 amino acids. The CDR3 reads CASSYSRRGRRNEQYF. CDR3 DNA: TGTGCCAGCAGTTACTCGAGGCGGGGACGGCGGAACGAGCAGTACTTC.

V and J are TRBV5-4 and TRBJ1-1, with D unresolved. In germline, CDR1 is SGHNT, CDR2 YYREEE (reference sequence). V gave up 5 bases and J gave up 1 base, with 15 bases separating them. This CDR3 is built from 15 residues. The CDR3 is CASRPQNSRNTEAFF. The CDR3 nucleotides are TGTGCCAGCAGACCTCAGAACAGCAGGAACACTGAAGCTTTCTTT.

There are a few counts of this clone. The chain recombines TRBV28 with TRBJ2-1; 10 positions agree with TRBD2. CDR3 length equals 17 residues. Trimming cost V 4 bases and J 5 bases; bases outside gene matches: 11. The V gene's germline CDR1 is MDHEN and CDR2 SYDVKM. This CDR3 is CASSSPGLAGGDNEQFF. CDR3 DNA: TGTGCCAGCAGTTCTCCGGGCTTAGCGGGAGGAGACAATGAGCAGTTCTTC.

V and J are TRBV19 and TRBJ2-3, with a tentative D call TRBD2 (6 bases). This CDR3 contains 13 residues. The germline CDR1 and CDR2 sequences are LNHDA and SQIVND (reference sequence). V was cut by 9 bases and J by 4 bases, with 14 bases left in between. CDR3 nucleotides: TGTGCCAGCCAGAGCGGGTTTGCAGATACGCAGTATTTT. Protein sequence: CASQSGFADTQYF. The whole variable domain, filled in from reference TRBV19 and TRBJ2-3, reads DGGITQSPKYLFRKEGQNVTLSCEQNLNHDAMYWYRQDPGQGLRLIYYSQIVNDFQKGDIAEGYSVSREKKESFPLTVTSAQKNPTAFYLCASQSGFADTQYFGPGTRLTVL.

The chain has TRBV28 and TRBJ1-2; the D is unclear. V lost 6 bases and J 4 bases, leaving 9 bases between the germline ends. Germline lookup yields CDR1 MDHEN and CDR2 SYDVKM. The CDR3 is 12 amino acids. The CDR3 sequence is CASRRVGYGYTF. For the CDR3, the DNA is TGTGCCAGCAGGCGGGTGGGCTATGGCTACACCTTC.

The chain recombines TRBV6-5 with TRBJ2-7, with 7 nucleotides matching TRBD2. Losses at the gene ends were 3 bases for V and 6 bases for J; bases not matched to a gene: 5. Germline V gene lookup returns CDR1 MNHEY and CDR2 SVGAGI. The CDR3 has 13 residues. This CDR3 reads CASSYSGRGEQYF. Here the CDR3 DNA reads TGTGCCAGCAGTTATTCAGGGAGGGGCGAGCAGTACTTC.

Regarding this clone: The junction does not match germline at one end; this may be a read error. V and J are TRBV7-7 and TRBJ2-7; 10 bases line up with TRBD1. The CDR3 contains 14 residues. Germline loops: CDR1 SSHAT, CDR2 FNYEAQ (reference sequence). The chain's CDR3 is CASSPGTGEYEQYF. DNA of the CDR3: TGTGCTAGCAGCCCGGGGACAGGGGAATACGAGCAGTACTTC.

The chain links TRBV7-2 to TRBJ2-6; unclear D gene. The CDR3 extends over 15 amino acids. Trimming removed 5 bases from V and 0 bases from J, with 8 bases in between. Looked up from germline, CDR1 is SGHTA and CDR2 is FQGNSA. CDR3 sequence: CASSTESSGANVLTF. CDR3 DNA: TGTGCCAGCAGCACAGAGAGCTCTGGGGCCAACGTCCTGACTTTC.

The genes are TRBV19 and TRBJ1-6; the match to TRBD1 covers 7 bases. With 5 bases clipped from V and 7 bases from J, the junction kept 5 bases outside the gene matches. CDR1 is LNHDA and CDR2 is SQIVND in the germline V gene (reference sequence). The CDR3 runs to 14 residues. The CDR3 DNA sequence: TGTGCCAGTAGTCCACAGGGGAGCAATTCACCCCTCCACTTT. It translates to CASSPQGSNSPLHF.

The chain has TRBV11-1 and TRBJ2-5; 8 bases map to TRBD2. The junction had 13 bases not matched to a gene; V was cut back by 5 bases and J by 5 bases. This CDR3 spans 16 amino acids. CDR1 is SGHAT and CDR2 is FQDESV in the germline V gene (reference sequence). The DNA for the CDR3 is TGTGCCAGCAGCCCCTGGACTAGCCGGGAGGGGGAGACCCAGTACTTC. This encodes CASSPWTSREGETQYF.

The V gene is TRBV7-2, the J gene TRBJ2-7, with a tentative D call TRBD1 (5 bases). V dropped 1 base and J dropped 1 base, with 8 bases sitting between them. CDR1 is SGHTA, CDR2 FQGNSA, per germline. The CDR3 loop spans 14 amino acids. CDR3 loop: CASSLEQVSYEQYF. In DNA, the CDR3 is TGTGCCAGCAGCTTAGAACAGGTTTCCTACGAGCAGTACTTC.

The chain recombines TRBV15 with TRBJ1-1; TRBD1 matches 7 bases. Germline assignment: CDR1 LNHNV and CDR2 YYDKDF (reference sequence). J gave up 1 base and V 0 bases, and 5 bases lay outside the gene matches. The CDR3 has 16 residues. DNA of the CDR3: TGTGCCACCAGCAGAGATCGAGGGGGCGGGAACACTGAAGCTTTCTTT. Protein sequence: CATSRDRGGGNTEAFF.

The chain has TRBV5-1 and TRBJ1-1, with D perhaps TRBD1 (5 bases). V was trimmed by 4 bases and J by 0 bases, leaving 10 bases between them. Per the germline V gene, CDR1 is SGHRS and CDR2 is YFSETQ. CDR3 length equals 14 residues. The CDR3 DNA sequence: TGCGCCAGCAGCGGACCAGGGATGAACACTGAAGCTTTCTTT. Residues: CASSGPGMNTEAFF.

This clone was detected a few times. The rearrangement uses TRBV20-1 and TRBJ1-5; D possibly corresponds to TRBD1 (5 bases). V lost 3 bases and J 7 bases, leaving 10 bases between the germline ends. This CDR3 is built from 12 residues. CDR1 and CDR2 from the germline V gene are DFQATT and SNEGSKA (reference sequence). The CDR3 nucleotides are TGCAGTGCTAGTGGGGGAGGGCAGCCCCAGCATTTT. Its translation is CSASGGGQPQHF.

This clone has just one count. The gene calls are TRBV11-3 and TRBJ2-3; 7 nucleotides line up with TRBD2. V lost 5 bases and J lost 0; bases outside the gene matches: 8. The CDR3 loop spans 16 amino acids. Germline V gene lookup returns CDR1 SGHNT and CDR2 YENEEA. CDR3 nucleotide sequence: TGTGCCAGCAGCCCAGAGACTAGCCTGAGCACAGATACGCAGTATTTT. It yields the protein CASSPETSLSTDTQYF. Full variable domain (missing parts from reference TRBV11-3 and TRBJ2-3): EAGVVQSPRYKIIEKKQPVAFWCNPISGHNTLYWYLQNLGQGPELLIRYENEEAVDDSQLPKDRFSAERLKGVDSTLKIQPAELGDSAVYLCASSPETSLSTDTQYFGPGTRLTVL.

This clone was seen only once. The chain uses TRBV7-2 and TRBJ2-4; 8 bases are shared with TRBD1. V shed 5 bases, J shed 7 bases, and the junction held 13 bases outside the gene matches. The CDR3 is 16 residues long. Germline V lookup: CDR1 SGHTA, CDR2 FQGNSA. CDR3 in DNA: TGTGCCAGCAGCCGGACCCCCGGACAGGGCCTCAACATTCAGTACTTC. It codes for CASSRTPGQGLNIQYF.

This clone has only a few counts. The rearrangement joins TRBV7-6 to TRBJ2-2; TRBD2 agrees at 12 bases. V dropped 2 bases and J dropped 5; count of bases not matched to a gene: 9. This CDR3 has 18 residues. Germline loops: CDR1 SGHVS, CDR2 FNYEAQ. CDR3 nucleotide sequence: TGTGCCAGCAGCTTAATCGGTCTAGCGGGAGGGATGACCGGGGAGCTGTTTTTT. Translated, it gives CASSLIGLAGGMTGELFF. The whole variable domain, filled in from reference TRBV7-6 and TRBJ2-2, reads GAGVSQSPRYKVTKRGQDVALRCDPISGHVSLYWYRQALGQGPEFLTYFNYEAQQDKSGLPNDRFSAERPEGSISTLTIQRTEQRDSAMYRCASSLIGLAGGMTGELFFGEGSRLTVL.

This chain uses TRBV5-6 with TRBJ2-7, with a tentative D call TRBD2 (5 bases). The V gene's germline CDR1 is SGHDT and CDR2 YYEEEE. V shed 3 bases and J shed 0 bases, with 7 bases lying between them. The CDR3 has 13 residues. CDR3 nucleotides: TGTGCCAGCAGCTCGAGCGGCTCCTACGAGCAGTACGTC. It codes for CASSSSGSYEQYV.

CDR3 sequence: CASSSTVEAFF. DNA for the CDR3: TGTGCCAGCAGTTCTACAGTTGAAGCTTTCTTT. The chain links TRBV6-6 to TRBJ1-1; no firm D call. Trimming removed 4 bases from V and 7 bases from J, with 7 bases in between. CDR1 and CDR2 (germline): MNHNY, SVGAGI (reference sequence). The CDR3 covers 11 residues.

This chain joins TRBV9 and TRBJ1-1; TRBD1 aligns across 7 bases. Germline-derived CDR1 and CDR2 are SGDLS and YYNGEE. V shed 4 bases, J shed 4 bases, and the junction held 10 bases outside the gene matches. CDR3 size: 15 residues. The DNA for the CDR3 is TGTGCCAGCAGCTCGCGGACACAGGGGAGCACTGAAGCTTTCTTT. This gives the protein CASSSRTQGSTEAFF.

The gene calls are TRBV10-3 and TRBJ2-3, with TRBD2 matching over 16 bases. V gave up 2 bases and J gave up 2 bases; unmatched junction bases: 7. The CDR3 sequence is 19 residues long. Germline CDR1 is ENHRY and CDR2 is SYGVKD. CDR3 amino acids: CAISEPGLAGGKATDTQYF. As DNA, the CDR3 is TGTGCCATCAGTGAGCCGGGACTAGCGGGAGGGAAGGCCACAGATACGCAGTATTTT.

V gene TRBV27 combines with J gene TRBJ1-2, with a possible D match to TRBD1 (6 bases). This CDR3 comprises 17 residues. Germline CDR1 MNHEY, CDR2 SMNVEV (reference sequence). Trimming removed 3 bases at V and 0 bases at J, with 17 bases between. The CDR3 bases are TGTGCCAGCAGTTTGTTGGCAGGGGCCCAAGCTAACTATGGCTACACCTTC. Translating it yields CASSLLAGAQANYGYTF.